This TCR beta chain appears in the sequencing data of a study of beta chain features in type 1 diabetes (dated by TCRdb to the late 2010s). About the full investigation: Mean age, gender distribution, total cell number and subset yield were not different between patients and healthy donors. A total of roughly 110 million sorted cells were examined across all samples, and the number of cells per subset was strongly correlated with RNA yield. The study compared TCRB repertoires of sorted circulating CD4+ T cell subsets between recently diagnosed type 1 diabetes patients and matched healthy donors. Naive and central memory subsets were obtained from all 30 or so donors, but regulatory and stem cell-like memory subsets were isolated from only 8 patients and roughly eight healthy donors. Broader findings and caveats from the paper: Sequencing cDNA rather than genomic DNA could over-represent highly expressing activated cells, although activation and CD3 levels did not differ between groups. Patients with type 1 diabetes made fewer insertions and deleted more nucleotides at VDJ recombination sites, implying thymic rearrangement abnormalities. Type 1 diabetes patients showed a moderate but significant shortening of TCRB CDR3 length in all four CD4+ subsets. Naive, central memory and regulatory TCRB repertoires appeared to be more similar among patients than among healthy donors. PCR might favor shorter templates, but patient and control samples were amplified and corrected together, so any skew would affect both groups equally. Only small numbers of individuals were included in the HLA sub-analyses, which left unresolved whether HLA type had any influence on TCRB rearrangement.

The CDR3 covers 14 residues, taking in both the cysteine and the phenylalanine. Only CDR3 DNA remains: 42 bases, in frame from the first base. CDR1 and CDR2 are drawn from the germline V gene (reference sequence): GTSNPN, SVGIG. V is clipped by 0 bases and J by 5 bases, and the sequence between their germline boundaries is 10 bases long. The entire amount of isolated RNA was reverse transcribed using the High Capacity cDNA Reverse Transcription Kit, so the sequenced TCRB transcripts were expressed ones. Naive, central memory and regulatory T cell samples underwent deep immunoSEQ sequencing, averaging about 3.57 million total reads per sample. Sorted cells were lysed in RLT buffer and RNA was extracted with DNase-treated RNeasy Micro or Mini kits, depending on cell number. Each cell subset was processed on its own to prevent cross-contamination, while patient and healthy donor samples were processed together. TCRB sequences were amplified from cDNA with the immunoSEQ multiplex PCR, producing 87-bp fragments spanning the CDR3 region. Sequencing of the amplicons was done on the Illumina HiSeq platform. As for the authors' bioinformatics: PCR bias was corrected computationally using synthetic template baselines, and reads within Hamming distance 2 were collapsed, with unmergeable singletons discarded. Reads were aligned against IMGT so that V, D and J genes, CDR3 length and insertions or deletions at six rearrangement sites could be assigned. Clonotype counts were normalized to sorted cell number within each subset before computing true diversity and Gini coefficients with the tcR R package. The overlap coefficient, calculated on TCRB nucleotide sequences, was used to measure repertoire sharing. Out-of-frame TCRB sequences from naive cells were analyzed to stand in for the pre-selection repertoire. As stored in TCRdb, this immuneACCESS dataset retains in-frame rearrangements with V and J assigned. A fraction of the clones does not appear; measured against another copy, unresolved V genes explain less than half of the discrepancy, and the remainder lacks a known reason. The V and J calls and the clone size are those of that table, but D and trimming were determined from the DNA. This sample has 350,000 to 450,000 clones in its table, and approximately 14% of those were observed once. Of the sample, roughly 0.035% falls within the top ten clones.

From each donor, a single peripheral blood sample of around 0.12 L on average was drawn into heparinised tubes. Naive, central memory, regulatory and stem cell-like memory CD4+ T cells were sorted on a BD FACSAria II using a panel including CD45RO, CCR7, CD25, CD127, CD95 and CD27. A purity above 95% was achieved for all sorted populations. PBMCs were isolated immediately by Lymphoprep density gradient centrifugation and stained directly without culture. So that batch effects would be minimized, each experiment stained and sorted samples in pairs, pairing one healthy donor with one patient. Points on this clone: No antigen is known for it. No per-base quality is available; no much larger clone lies one base away.

Material: naive CD4+ T cells from blood. What the cell subset or site label conveys for this sample: true naive CD4+ T cells. Recombination joined TRBV30 with TRBJ2-2; no confident D gene assignment can be made. The TCR sequence derives from a young man in good health. The DNA is as follows: TGTGCCTGGAGTGTACGCAGGCGGACCGGGGAGCTGTTTTTT. Translation gives CAWSVRRRTGELFF.